What follows are 32 T cell receptor beta chains derived from one specimen sequenced in a study of beta chain features in type 1 diabetes (dated by TCRdb to 2017 to 2018). Their cognate antigens are unknown. Library preparation was by the immunoSEQ multiplex PCR assay. The High Capacity cDNA Reverse Transcription Kit was used to reverse transcribe all of the isolated RNA, meaning that expressed TCRB transcripts were what got sequenced. TCRdb obtained this table from immuneACCESS and retained in-frame rearrangements with V and J assigned. These tables miss some clones; where compared with another copy, unresolved V genes account for less than half of the shortfall, and the remainder is unexplained. The sample has more than 100,000 clones on record, around 10% of them singletons. Of the sample, roughly 0.75% is held by the ten largest clones. Broader findings and caveats from the paper: A moderate but significant shortening of TCRB CDR3 length was observed in type 1 diabetes patients in all four CD4+ subsets.

Sequenced sample: central memory CD4+ T cells from blood. The receptors shown here come from a young man with type 1 diabetes.

CDR3 nucleotide sequence: TGTGCCATCAGTGATTCAGACAGGGCTGGCTACACCTTC. Amino acid sequence: CAISDSDRAGYTF. This chain joins TRBV10-3 and TRBJ1-2; 7 bases fit TRBD1. The junction had 5 bases not matched to a gene; V was cut back by 3 bases and J by 7 bases. Germline values: CDR1 ENHRY, CDR2 SYGVKD. The CDR3 spans 13 residues.

This clone was seen a handful of times. The chain recombines TRBV6-5 with TRBJ1-5; weak D call: TRBD1 (6 bases). V gave up 5 bases and J gave up 6 bases, with 17 bases separating them. The CDR3 extends over 15 amino acids. Germline V gene data show CDR1 as MNHEY and CDR2 as SVGAGI. This CDR3 reads CASSPGGQGFQPQHF. The CDR3 nucleotides read TGTGCCAGCAGTCCCGGGGGGCAGGGGTTTCAGCCCCAGCATTTT.

This clone was observed a few times. This chain connects TRBV10-3 to TRBJ2-2; 7 nucleotides align to TRBD1. Germline V gene lookup returns CDR1 ENHRY and CDR2 SYGVKD. CDR3 length: 14 residues. V was pared by 4 bases and J by 10 bases, with 9 bases of the junction left unmatched. Written as DNA, the CDR3 is TGTGCCATCAGTGCCAAAGGACAGGAGGAGGAGCTGTTTTTT. Protein sequence: CAISAKGQEEELFF.

This rearrangement joins TRBV7-9 to TRBJ1-2; 9 nucleotides line up with TRBD1. V trimming: 5 bases; J trimming: 4 bases; junction bases outside the gene matches: 8. The CDR3 runs to 15 residues. CDR1 and CDR2 (germline): SEHNR, FQNEAQ (reference sequence). Here the CDR3 reads CASSLSQGASYGYTF. CDR3 DNA: TGTGCCAGCAGCCTTTCACAGGGGGCGAGCTATGGCTACACCTTC.

This chain links TRBV7-2 with TRBJ2-6; 9 nucleotides align to TRBD1. Germline values: CDR1 SGHTA, CDR2 FQGNSA. V lost 0 bases to trimming and J lost 6 bases; unmatched junction nucleotides: 6. This CDR3 region has 17 residues. CDR3 nucleotides: TGTGCCAGCAGCTTAGCGTGGTCACAGGGGGCGGCCAACGTCCTGACTTTC. It yields the protein CASSLAWSQGAANVLTF.

This clone has only a few counts. This rearrangement joins TRBV7-9 to TRBJ1-3; 7 bases align to TRBD1. Germline CDR1 SEHNR, CDR2 FQNEAQ (reference sequence). Trimming at V came to 5 bases and at J to 4 bases, leaving 14 bases not matched to a gene. The CDR3 has 17 residues. CDR3 residues: CASSRQGRTFVGNTIYF. The CDR3 DNA follows: TGTGCCAGCAGCCGACAGGGTAGAACGTTCGTGGGAAACACCATATATTTT. Looking up the rest from reference TRBV7-9 and TRBJ1-3 gives the full variable domain: DTGVSQNPRHKITKRGQNVTFRCDPISEHNRLYWYRQTLGQGPEFLTYFQNEAQLEKSRLLSDRFSAERPKGSFSTLEIQRTEQGDSAMYLCASSRQGRTFVGNTIYFGEGSWLTVV.

V and J are TRBV12-5 and TRBJ2-2; a weak D match, TRBD1 (6 bases). This CDR3 region has 14 residues. The V gene's germline CDR1 is LGHNT and CDR2 FRNRAP. Trimming shortened V by 8 bases and J by 1 base, and 11 bases separated the two germline ends. CDR3 sequence reads: CASLEGVNTGELFF. For the CDR3, the DNA is TGTGCTAGTCTTGAGGGGGTGAACACCGGGGAGCTGTTTTTT.

The CDR3 reads CASSPTTGESSYSYTF. The CDR3 DNA reads TGTGCCAGCTCACCAACAACAGGGGAAAGTAGTTATAGCTACACCTTC. The V and J genes are TRBV18 and TRBJ1-2; 7 bases are a match to TRBD1. Germline CDR1 reads KGHSH; CDR2 reads LQKENI. CDR3 length: 16 residues. V trimming: 2 bases; J trimming: 9 bases; junction bases outside the gene matches: 15.

This sequence joins TRBV29-1 and TRBJ2-2; 7 bases match TRBD1. The length of the CDR3 is 14 residues. Germline-derived CDR1 and CDR2 are SQVTM and ANQGSEA. After removal of 6 bases from V and 4 bases from J, the junction contained 8 bases not matched to a gene. The CDR3 spells CSVSSGTATGELFF. CDR3 in DNA: TGCAGCGTCTCCTCCGGGACAGCCACCGGGGAGCTGTTTTTT.

This clone was detected a few times. The J gene is TRBJ1-6, the V gene TRBV6-5; D remains unclear. V lost 0 bases to trimming and J lost 8 bases, with 11 bases between them. CDR1 is MNHEY, CDR2 SVGAGI, per germline. The CDR3 loop spans 15 amino acids. CDR3 coding DNA: TGTGCCAGCAGTTACTCGAGAAATATGGATTCACCCCTCCACTTT. Amino acids: CASSYSRNMDSPLHF.

A few counts support this clone. The DNA for the CDR3 is TGCAGTGCGAGTCTTAACTATGGCTACACCTTC. This gives the protein CSASLNYGYTF. V gene TRBV20-1 combines with J gene TRBJ1-2; D not resolved. Looked up from germline, CDR1 is DFQATT and CDR2 is SNEGSKA (reference sequence). The germline V and J ends were trimmed by 6 bases and 1 base, with 6 bases remaining between them. This CDR3 comprises 11 residues.

This clone has just a few counts. The J gene is TRBJ2-5, the V gene TRBV5-1; no firm D call. Trimming took off 0 bases at V and 2 bases at J, with 11 bases between the two ends. The CDR3 runs to 15 residues. CDR1 SGHRS and CDR2 YFSETQ come from the germline V gene. The CDR3 reads CASSLGVTAQETQYF. CDR3 sequence (DNA): TGCGCCAGCAGCTTGGGCGTTACAGCTCAAGAGACCCAGTACTTC.

The CDR3 protein is CASGLPGTGGTQYF. The CDR3 nucleotides are TGTGCTAGTGGTTTGCCCGGGACAGGTGGGACCCAGTACTTC. The rearrangement links TRBV12-5 to TRBJ2-5, with 8 bases lining up with TRBD1. The CDR3 is 14 residues long. Germline loops: CDR1 LGHNT, CDR2 FRNRAP. The V gene end was trimmed by 2 bases and the J gene end by 7 bases; junction bases not matched to a gene: 6.

The chain uses TRBV19 and TRBJ1-2; D may be TRBD1 (6 bases). Trimming removed 4 bases at V and 6 bases at J, with 9 bases between. The V gene's germline CDR1 is LNHDA and CDR2 SQIVND (reference sequence). The CDR3 contains 12 residues. CDR3 protein: CASSNRAHGYTF. The CDR3 DNA reads as TGTGCCAGTAGTAACAGGGCACATGGCTACACCTTC.

The CDR3 coding sequence is TGTGCCAGCAGCTCCGGGTCCTCGGGAGACACCATATATTTT. Translated, it gives CASSSGSSGDTIYF. V and J are TRBV7-2 and TRBJ1-3; D uncertain. V gave up 4 bases and J gave up 8 bases, with 15 bases separating them. The CDR3 runs 14 residues. CDR1 SGHTA and CDR2 FQGNSA come from the germline V gene.

The CDR3 spells CASSRQLTNYGYTF. The CDR3 DNA reads TGTGCCAGCAGCCGACAGTTAACTAACTATGGCTACACCTTC. The V gene is TRBV5-6, the J gene TRBJ1-2; a weak D match, TRBD1 (5 bases). Per the germline V gene, CDR1 is SGHDT and CDR2 is YYEEEE. This CDR3 is 14 amino acids long. Trimming took 4 bases from V and 0 from J, leaving 10 bases between them. Complete variable domain (other parts from reference TRBV5-6 and TRBJ1-2): DAGVTQSPTHLIKTRGQQVTLRCSPKSGHDTVSWYQQALGQGPQFIFQYYEEEERQRGNFPDRFSGHQFPNYSSELNVNALLLGDSALYLCASSRQLTNYGYTFGSGTRLTVV.

The V call is TRBV10-3, the J call TRBJ2-6; 7 bases line up with TRBD1. Germline values: CDR1 ENHRY, CDR2 SYGVKD. This CDR3 comprises 16 residues. The trim removed 4 bases at V and 2 bases at J, leaving 5 bases unmatched. The CDR3 bases are TGTGCCATCAGTGGATTTCAGGGGGCTGGGGCCAACGTCCTGACTTTC. This sequence encodes CAISGFQGAGANVLTF.

The gene calls are TRBV4-1 and TRBJ1-1; D is perhaps TRBD1 (5 bases). The CDR3 spans 19 residues. The germline V gene encodes CDR1 MGHRA and CDR2 YSYEKL. The V and J ends lost 1 base and 4 bases respectively, with 25 bases between them. The DNA for the CDR3 is TGCGCCAGCAGCCAAGGGGGGGGAAGATTAACACCGGGGAGCACTGAAGCTTTCTTT. Translating gives CASSQGGGRLTPGSTEAFF.

This clone has just a few counts. J is TRBJ2-5 and V is TRBV2; 10 bases are a match to TRBD1. Germline values: CDR1 SNHLY, CDR2 FYNNEI. The CDR3 is 15 residues long. V lost 3 bases, J lost 5 bases, and 6 bases stayed unmatched. CDR3 loop: CASSDRGQGSETQYF. For the CDR3, the DNA is TGTGCCAGCAGTGATCGGGGACAGGGGTCCGAGACCCAGTACTTC. Supplemented by reference TRBV2 and TRBJ2-5, the full variable domain reads EPEVTQTPSHQVTQMGQEVILRCVPISNHLYFYWYRQILGQKVEFLVSFYNNEISEKSEIFDDQFSVERPDGSNFTLKIRSTKLEDSAMYFCASSDRGQGSETQYFGPGTRLLVL.

J is TRBJ1-2 and V is TRBV29-1; D gene ambiguous. CDR3 size: 13 residues. V lost 4 bases, J lost 0 bases, and 9 bases lay in between. Germline V gene lookup returns CDR1 SQVTM and CDR2 ANQGSEA. The CDR3 DNA reads TGCAGCGTTGGGGAGAACTCTAACTATGGCTACACCTTC. This gives the protein CSVGENSNYGYTF.

This rearrangement joins TRBV30 to TRBJ1-3; D remains unclear. Per the germline V gene, CDR1 is GTSNPN and CDR2 is SVGIG (reference sequence). V lost 4 bases and J lost 11, with 18 bases in between. This CDR3 is built from 13 residues. The chain's CDR3 is CAWTLREVEAIYF. The CDR3 DNA is TGTGCCTGGACTTTGCGGGAAGTGGAGGCCATATATTTT. The full variable domain, its missing parts supplied by reference TRBV30 and TRBJ1-3, is SQTIHQWPATLVQPVGSPLSLECTVEGTSNPNLYWYRQAAGRGLQLLFYSVGIGQISSEVPQNLSASRPQDRQFILSSKKLLLSDSGFYLCAWTLREVEAIYFGEGSWLTVV.

The CDR3 is CASSLLPPGGHDEQFF. The CDR3 DNA is TGTGCCAGCAGCTTACTACCACCGGGGGGGCATGATGAGCAGTTCTTC. The chain is built from TRBV5-5 and TRBJ2-1, with 8 bases fitting TRBD2. Germline V CDR1 and CDR2: SGHKS, YYEKEE (reference sequence). The CDR3 extends over 16 amino acids. J lost 8 bases, V lost 2 bases, and 12 bases had no gene match. Filled out from reference TRBV5-5 and TRBJ2-1, the complete variable domain reads DAGVTQSPTHLIKTRGQQVTLRCSPISGHKSVSWYQQVLGQGPQFIFQYYEKEERGRGNFPDRFSARQFPNYSSELNVNALLLGDSALYLCASSLLPPGGHDEQFFGPGTRLTVL.

The gene calls are TRBV4-2 and TRBJ2-1; 11 bases agree with TRBD2. CDR1 is LGHNA and CDR2 is YNFKEQ in the germline V gene. Trimming cost V 2 bases and J 6 bases; bases outside gene matches: 6. This CDR3 has 16 amino acids. DNA of the CDR3: TGTGCCAGCAGCCAACACCTAGGACTAGCGGGCAATGAGCAGTTCTTC. The encoded protein is CASSQHLGLAGNEQFF.

The V gene is TRBV29-1, the J gene TRBJ1-1, with D possibly matching TRBD1 (5 bases). This CDR3 is built from 13 residues. V lost 5 bases, J lost 6 bases, and 16 bases lay in between. Germline V lookup: CDR1 SQVTM, CDR2 ANQGSEA. The CDR3 region is CSVSRDGSSEAFF. For the CDR3, the DNA is TGCAGCGTTAGTAGGGACGGGAGCTCTGAAGCTTTCTTT.

This chain joins TRBV7-3 and TRBJ2-2; 7 nucleotides match TRBD1. This CDR3 contains 14 residues. Germline lookup yields CDR1 SGHTA and CDR2 FQGTGA. J lost 11 bases, V lost 5 bases, and 11 bases had no gene match. CDR3 region: CASSVWDSKLELFF. The CDR3 DNA reads as TGTGCCAGCAGCGTATGGGACAGCAAATTAGAGCTGTTTTTT. The whole variable domain, remainder taken from reference TRBV7-3 and TRBJ2-2, is GAGVSQTPSNKVTEKGKYVELRCDPISGHTALYWYRQSLGQGPEFLIYFQGTGAADDSGLPNDRFFAVRPEGSVSTLKIQRTERGDSAVYLCASSVWDSKLELFFGEGSRLTVL.

This chain joins TRBV5-6 and TRBJ2-5, with 9 bases matching TRBD1. The germline gives CDR1 SGHDT, CDR2 YYEEEE. V shed 0 bases and J 4 bases; nucleotides not matched to a gene: 4. The CDR3 extends over 15 amino acids. CDR3 sequence: CASSLGTGQGETQYF. The CDR3 bases are TGTGCCAGCAGCTTGGGGACGGGACAGGGAGAGACCCAGTACTTC.

This clone was counted only a few times. V and J are TRBV5-1 and TRBJ1-4; TRBD1 matches at 8 bases. V shed 4 bases, J shed 6 bases, and the junction held 11 bases outside the gene matches. CDR1 and CDR2 from the germline V gene are SGHRS and YFSETQ. The CDR3 length is 16 residues. CDR3 region: CASSPSPGQVYEKLFF. In nucleotides, the CDR3 is TGCGCCAGCAGCCCGTCTCCGGGACAGGTCTATGAAAAACTGTTTTTT.

This clone turned up a few times. V and J are TRBV9 and TRBJ1-4; D may be TRBD1 (6 bases). The germline gives CDR1 SGDLS, CDR2 YYNGEE. The CDR3 is 14 amino acids. The V gene lost 3 bases and the J gene lost 6 bases, with 12 bases spanning the gap. The CDR3 DNA sequence: TGTGCCAGCAGCGCACAGGGAGGGGATGAAAAACTGTTTTTT. Its translation: CASSAQGGDEKLFF.

This clone has just a few counts. The V call is TRBV9, the J call TRBJ1-6, with D perhaps matching TRBD1 (5 bases). The CDR3 contains 14 residues. In germline, CDR1 is SGDLS, CDR2 YYNGEE. The V and J ends lost 2 bases and 7 bases respectively, with 10 bases between them. CDR3 loop: CASSVREDNSPLHF. CDR3 in DNA: TGTGCCAGCAGCGTCAGGGAAGACAATTCACCCCTCCACTTT.

This clone was picked up many times. The rearrangement uses TRBV27 and TRBJ2-5, with a possible D match to TRBD1 (6 bases). This CDR3 has 16 residues. Germline CDR1 MNHEY, CDR2 SMNVEV (reference sequence). V lost 5 bases and J 2 bases, leaving 18 bases between the germline ends. CDR3 DNA sequence: TGTGCCAGCAGTCCGTCCTACAGGGCTAGGCAAGAGACCCAGTACTTC. Protein sequence: CASSPSYRARQETQYF.

This clone was detected only a few times. The chain recombines TRBV7-9 with TRBJ2-4; 7 nucleotides match TRBD1. This CDR3 contains 15 residues. The germline V gene has CDR1 SEHNR and CDR2 FQNEAQ (reference sequence). V shed 4 bases and J 3 bases; nucleotides not matched to a gene: 6. The CDR3 sequence: CASSSYRDSKNIQYF. Here the CDR3 DNA reads TGTGCCAGCAGCTCCTACCGGGACAGCAAAAACATTCAGTACTTC. Full variable domain (remainder filled in from reference TRBV7-9 and TRBJ2-4): DTGVSQNPRHKITKRGQNVTFRCDPISEHNRLYWYRQTLGQGPEFLTYFQNEAQLEKSRLLSDRFSAERPKGSFSTLEIQRTEQGDSAMYLCASSSYRDSKNIQYFGAGTRLSVL.

This chain links TRBV5-8 with TRBJ2-1, with 14 bases that match TRBD2. This CDR3 is built from 17 residues. From germline, CDR1 is SGHTS and CDR2 YDEGEE. V gave up 4 bases and J gave up 9 bases; unmatched junction bases: 12. For the CDR3, the DNA is TGTGCCAGCAGCCGGGCATTGACTAGCGGGGGGGCCAGTGAGCAGTTCTTC. This sequence encodes CASSRALTSGGASEQFF.